The text below deals with one T cell receptor (beta chain). Its target is not known. The data derive from a study of cytomegalovirus exposure and HLA in healthy donors. Overall study findings and caveats: Despite most TCR sequences being rare, some public TCRs occurred in many donors.

PCR primers comprised 60 Vbeta and 13 Jbeta primers. Clones were sequenced by immunoSEQ multiplex PCR, and TCRdb holds only the in-frame ones, with some missing. This table has about 200,000 clones, 86% appearing once. Germline V lookup: CDR1 SNHLY, CDR2 FYNNEI. The CDR3 consists of 14 residues. V gave up 7 bases and J gave up 5 bases, with 14 bases separating them. The chain recombines TRBV2 with TRBJ2-2; D unresolved. The specimen was PBMCs. The source is a woman under 40 in good health and CMV-seronegative. In DNA form, the CDR3 reads TGTGCCAGCAATAAGGATGAACAGACCGGGGAGCTGTTTTTT. Its protein is CASNKDEQTGELFF.